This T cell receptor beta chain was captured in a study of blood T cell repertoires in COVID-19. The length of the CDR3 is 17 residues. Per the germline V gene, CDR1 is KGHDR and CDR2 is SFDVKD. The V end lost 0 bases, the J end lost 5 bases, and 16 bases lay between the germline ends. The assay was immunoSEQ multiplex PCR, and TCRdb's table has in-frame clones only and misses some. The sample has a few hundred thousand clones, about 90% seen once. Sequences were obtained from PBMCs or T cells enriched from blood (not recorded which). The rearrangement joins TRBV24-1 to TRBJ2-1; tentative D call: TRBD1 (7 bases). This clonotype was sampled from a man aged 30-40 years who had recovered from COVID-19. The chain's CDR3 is CATSDLNWRGPHNEQFF. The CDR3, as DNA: TGTGCCACCAGTGATTTGAACTGGAGGGGGCCCCACAATGAGCAGTTCTTC.